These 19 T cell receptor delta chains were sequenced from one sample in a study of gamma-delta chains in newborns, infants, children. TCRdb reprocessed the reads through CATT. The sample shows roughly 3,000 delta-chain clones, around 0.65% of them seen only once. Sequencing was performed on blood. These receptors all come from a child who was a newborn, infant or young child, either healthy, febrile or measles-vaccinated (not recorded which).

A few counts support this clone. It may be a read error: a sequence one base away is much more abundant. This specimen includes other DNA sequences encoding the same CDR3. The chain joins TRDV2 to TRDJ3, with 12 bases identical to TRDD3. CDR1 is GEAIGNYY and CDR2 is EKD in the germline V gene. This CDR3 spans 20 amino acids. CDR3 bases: TGTGCCTGTGACCGTACTGGGGGATACCTAAGCTCCTGGGACACCCGCCAGATGTTTTTC. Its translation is CACDRTGGYLSSWDTRQMFF.

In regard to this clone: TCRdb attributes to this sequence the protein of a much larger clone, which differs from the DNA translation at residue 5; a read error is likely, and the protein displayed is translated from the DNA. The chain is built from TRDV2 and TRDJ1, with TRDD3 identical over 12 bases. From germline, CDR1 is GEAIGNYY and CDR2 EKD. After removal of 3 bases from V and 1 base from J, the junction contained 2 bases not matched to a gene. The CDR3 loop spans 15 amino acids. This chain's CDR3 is CACDCWGIRTDKLIF. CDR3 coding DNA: TGTGCCTGTGACTGCTGGGGGATACGCACCGATAAACTCATCTTT.

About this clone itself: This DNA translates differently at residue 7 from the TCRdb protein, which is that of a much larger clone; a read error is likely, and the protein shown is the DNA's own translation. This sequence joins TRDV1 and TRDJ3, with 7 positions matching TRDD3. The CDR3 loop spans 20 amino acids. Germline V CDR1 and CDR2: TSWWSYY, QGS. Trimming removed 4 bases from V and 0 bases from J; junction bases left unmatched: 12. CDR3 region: CALGGSSWGLSSWDTRQMFF. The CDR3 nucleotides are TGTGCTCTTGGGGGTTCCAGCTGGGGGCTAAGCTCCTGGGACACCCGACAGATGTTTTTC.

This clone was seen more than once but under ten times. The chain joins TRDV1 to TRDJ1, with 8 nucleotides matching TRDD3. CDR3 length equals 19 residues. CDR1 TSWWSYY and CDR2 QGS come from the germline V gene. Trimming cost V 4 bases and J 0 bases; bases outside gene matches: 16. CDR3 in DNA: TGTGCTCTTGGGGTCCACTTACTGGGGGGCCTAACGTACACCGATAAACTCATCTTT. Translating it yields CALGVHLLGGLTYTDKLIF.

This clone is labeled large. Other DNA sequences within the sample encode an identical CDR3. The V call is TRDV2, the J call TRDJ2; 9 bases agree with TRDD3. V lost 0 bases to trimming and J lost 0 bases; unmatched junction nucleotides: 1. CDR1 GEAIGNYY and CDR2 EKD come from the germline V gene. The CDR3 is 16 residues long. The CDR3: CACDTLGDTLTAQLFF. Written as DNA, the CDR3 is TGTGCCTGTGACACCTTGGGGGATACTTTGACAGCACAACTCTTCTTT.

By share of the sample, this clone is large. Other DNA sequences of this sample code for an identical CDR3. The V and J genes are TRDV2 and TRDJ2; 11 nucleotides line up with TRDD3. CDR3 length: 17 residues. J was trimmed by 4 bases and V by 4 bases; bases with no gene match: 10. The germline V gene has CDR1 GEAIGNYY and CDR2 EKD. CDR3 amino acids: CACDRLGDIEKTAQLFF. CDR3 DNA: TGTGCCTGTGATCGACTGGGGGATATAGAAAAGACAGCACAACTCTTCTTT.

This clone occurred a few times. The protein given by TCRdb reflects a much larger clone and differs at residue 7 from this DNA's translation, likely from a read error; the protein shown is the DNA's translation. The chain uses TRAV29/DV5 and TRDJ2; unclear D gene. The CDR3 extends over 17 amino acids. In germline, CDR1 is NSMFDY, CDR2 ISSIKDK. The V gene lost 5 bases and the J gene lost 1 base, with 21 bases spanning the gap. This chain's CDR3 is CAAQLLRANCLTAQLFF. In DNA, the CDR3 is TGTGCAGCGCAACTACTGAGGGCCAACTGTTTGACAGCACAACTCTTCTTT.

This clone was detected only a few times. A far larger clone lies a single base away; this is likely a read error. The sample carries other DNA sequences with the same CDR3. The CDR3 sequence is CACDVLGDTTAQLFF. Written as DNA, the CDR3 is TGTGCCTGTGATGTACTGGGGGATACGACAGCACAACTCTTCTTT. The chain recombines TRDV2 with TRDJ2; 12 nucleotides align to TRDD3. There are 15 residues in the CDR3. CDR1 is GEAIGNYY and CDR2 is EKD in the germline V gene. The V segment lost 4 bases and the J segment 4 bases; nucleotides outside the gene matches: 3.

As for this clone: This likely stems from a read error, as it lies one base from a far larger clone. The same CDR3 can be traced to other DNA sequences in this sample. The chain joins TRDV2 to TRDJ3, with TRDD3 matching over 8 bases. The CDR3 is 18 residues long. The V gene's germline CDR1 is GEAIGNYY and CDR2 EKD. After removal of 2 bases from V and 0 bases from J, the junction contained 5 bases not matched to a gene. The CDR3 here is CACDSTGGYSWDTRQMFF. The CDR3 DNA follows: TGTGCCTGTGACAGTACCGGGGGATACTCCTGGGACACCCGACAGATGTTTTTC.

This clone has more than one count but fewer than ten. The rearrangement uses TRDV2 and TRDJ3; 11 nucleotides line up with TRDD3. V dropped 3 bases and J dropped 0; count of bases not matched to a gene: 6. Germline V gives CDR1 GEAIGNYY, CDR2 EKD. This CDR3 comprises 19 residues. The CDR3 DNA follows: TGTGCCTGTGACGCCTTACTGGGGGATATCTCCTGGGACACCCGACAGATGTTTTTC. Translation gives CACDALLGDISWDTRQMFF.

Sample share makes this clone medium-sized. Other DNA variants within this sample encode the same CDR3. The CDR3 spells CALGERWFLRSWMYTDKLIF. CDR3 DNA: TGTGCTCTTGGGGAACGTTGGTTCCTACGCTCCTGGATGTACACCGATAAACTCATCTTT. The V gene is TRDV1, the J gene TRDJ1; 7 nucleotides agree with TRDD2. The CDR3 spans 20 residues. The V gene end was trimmed by 1 base and the J gene end by 0 bases; junction bases not matched to a gene: 17. Germline V lookup: CDR1 TSWWSYY, CDR2 QGS.

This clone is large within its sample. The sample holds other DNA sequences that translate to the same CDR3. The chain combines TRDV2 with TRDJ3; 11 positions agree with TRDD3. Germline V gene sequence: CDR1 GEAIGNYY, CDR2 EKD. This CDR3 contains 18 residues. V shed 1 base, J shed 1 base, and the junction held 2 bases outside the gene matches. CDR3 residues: CACDTGGYASWDTRQMFF. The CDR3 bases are TGTGCCTGTGACACTGGGGGATACGCGTCCTGGGACACCCGACAGATGTTTTTC.

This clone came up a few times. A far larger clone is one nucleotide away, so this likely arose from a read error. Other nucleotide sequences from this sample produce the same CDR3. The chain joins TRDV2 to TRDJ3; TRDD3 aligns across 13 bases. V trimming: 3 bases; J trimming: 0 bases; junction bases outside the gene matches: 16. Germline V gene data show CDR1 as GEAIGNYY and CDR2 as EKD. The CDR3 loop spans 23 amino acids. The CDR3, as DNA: TGTGCCTGTGACCCTTGGAGGGTACTGGGGGATACGCGCAGCTCCTGGGACACCCGACAGATGTTTTTC. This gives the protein CACDPWRVLGDTRSSWDTRQMFF.

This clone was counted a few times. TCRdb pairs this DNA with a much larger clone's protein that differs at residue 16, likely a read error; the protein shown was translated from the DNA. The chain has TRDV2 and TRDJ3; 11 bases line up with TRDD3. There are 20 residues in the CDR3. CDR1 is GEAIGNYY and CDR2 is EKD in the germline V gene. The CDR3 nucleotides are TGTGCCTGTGACACCGGCTGGGGGATACACTTCTCCTGGGACACCCAACAGATGTTTTTC. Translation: CACDTGWGIHFSWDTQQMFF.

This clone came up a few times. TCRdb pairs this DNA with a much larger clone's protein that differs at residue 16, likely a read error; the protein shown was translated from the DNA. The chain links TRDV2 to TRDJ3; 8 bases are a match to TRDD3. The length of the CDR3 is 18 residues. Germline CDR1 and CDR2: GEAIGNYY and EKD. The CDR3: CACDTGGFSSWDTRQVFF. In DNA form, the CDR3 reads TGTGCCTGTGACACTGGGGGATTTAGCTCCTGGGACACCCGACAGGTGTTTTTC.

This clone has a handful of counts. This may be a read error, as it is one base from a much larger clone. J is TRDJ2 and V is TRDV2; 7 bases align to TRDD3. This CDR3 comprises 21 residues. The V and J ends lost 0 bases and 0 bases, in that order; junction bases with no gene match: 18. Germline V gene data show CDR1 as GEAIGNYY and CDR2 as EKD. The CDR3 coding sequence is TGTGCCTGTGACACCGTTGTTTCCAGTACTGGGGACCTAGCTTTGACAGCACAACTCTTCTTT. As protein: CACDTVVSSTGDLALTAQLFF.

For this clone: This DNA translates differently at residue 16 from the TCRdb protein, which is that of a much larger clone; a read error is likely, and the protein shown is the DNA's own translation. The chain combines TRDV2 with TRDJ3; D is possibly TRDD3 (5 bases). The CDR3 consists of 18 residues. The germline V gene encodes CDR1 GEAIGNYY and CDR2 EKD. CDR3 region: CACDTGYVSSWDTRQTFF. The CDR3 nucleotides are TGTGCCTGTGACACCGGGTACGTGAGCTCCTGGGACACCCGACAGACGTTTTTC.

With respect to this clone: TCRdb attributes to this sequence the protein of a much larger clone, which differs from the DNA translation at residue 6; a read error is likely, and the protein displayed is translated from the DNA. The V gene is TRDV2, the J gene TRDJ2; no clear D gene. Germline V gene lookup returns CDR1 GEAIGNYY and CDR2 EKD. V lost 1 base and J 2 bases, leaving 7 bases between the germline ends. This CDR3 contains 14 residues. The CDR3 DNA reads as TGTGCCTGTGACACTGAGGGATTGACAGCACAACTCTTCTTT. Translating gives CACDTEGLTAQLFF.

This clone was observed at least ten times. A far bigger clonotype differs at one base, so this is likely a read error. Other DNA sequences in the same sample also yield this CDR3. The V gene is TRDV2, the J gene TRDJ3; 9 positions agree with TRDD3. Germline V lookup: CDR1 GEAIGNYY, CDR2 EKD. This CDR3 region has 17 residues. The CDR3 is CACDNWGSSWDTRQMFF. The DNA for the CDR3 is TGTGCCTGTGACAACTGGGGGAGCTCCTGGGACACCCGGCAGATGTTTTTC.